A selection of T cell receptor beta chains follows, all from one sample in a study of CD8 T cells in Susac syndrome. TCRdb fed the immunoSEQ multiplex PCR reads into MiXCR, producing one record per CDR3 protein. The table lists about 190,000 distinct CDR3 sequences, around 95% of them singletons. Specimen: CD4+ T cells from PBMCs. The receptors stem from a human donor with Susac syndrome. Both conserved end residues are part of each CDR3. The D gene is left open where the match is weak. Part of the rows lack a size; the others show once, few, many or a class for expanded clones.

d_gene: TRBD1; abundance: once; j_gene: TRBJ1-2; v_gene: TRBV3-1; CDR3aa: CASSQARGQAYYGYTF; CDR3nt: TGTGCCAGCAGCCAAGCCCGAGGACAGGCTTACTATGGCTACACCTTC
d_gene: TRBD1; abundance: once; j_gene: TRBJ2-1; v_gene: TRBV30; CDR3aa: CAGLLGTGFFF; CDR3nt: TGTGCCGGCCTTTTGGGGACAGGGTTCTTCTTC
d_gene: .; abundance: .; j_gene: TRBJ2-7; v_gene: TRBV5-1; CDR3aa: CASSLESEPTYEQYF; CDR3nt: TGCGCCAGCAGCTTGGAGTCGGAACCAACCTACGAGCAGTACTTC
d_gene: TRBD2; abundance: once; j_gene: TRBJ2-1; v_gene: TRBV20-1; CDR3aa: CSARLAGGIDEQFF; CDR3nt: TGCAGTGCTAGATTAGCGGGGGGTATCGATGAGCAGTTCTTC
d_gene: TRBD1; abundance: once; j_gene: TRBJ2-4; v_gene: TRBV5-4; CDR3aa: CASSTPDRDRNIQYF; CDR3nt: TGTGCCAGCAGCACACCGGACAGGGATAGAAACATTCAGTACTTC
d_gene: .; abundance: .; j_gene: TRBJ2-7; v_gene: TRBV20-1; CDR3aa: CSARRTTSYEQYF; CDR3nt: TGCAGTGCTAGGAGGACAACCTCCTACGAGCAGTACTTC
d_gene: .; abundance: once; j_gene: TRBJ2-2; v_gene: TRBV2; CDR3aa: CASSWDPANTGELFF; CDR3nt: TGTGCCAGCAGTTGGGACCCCGCGAACACCGGGGAGCTGTTTTTT
d_gene: TRBD1; abundance: .; j_gene: TRBJ1-1; v_gene: TRBV7-2; CDR3aa: CASSYDREAEAFF; CDR3nt: TGTGCCAGCAGCTACGACAGGGAAGCTGAAGCTTTCTTT
d_gene: .; abundance: .; j_gene: TRBJ1-2; v_gene: TRBV30; CDR3aa: CAWTLVQANYGYTF; CDR3nt: TGTGCCTGGACCCTTGTGCAGGCTAACTATGGCTACACCTTC
d_gene: .; abundance: .; j_gene: TRBJ2-7; v_gene: TRBV11-2; CDR3aa: CASSLVGHEQYF; CDR3nt: TGTGCCAGCAGCTTAGTTGGGCACGAGCAGTACTTC
d_gene: TRBD1; abundance: .; j_gene: TRBJ1-5; v_gene: TRBV30; CDR3aa: CAWSRDRDGQPQHF; CDR3nt: TGTGCCTGGAGTAGGGACAGGGACGGTCAGCCCCAGCATTTT
d_gene: TRBD1; abundance: .; j_gene: TRBJ1-6; v_gene: TRBV30; CDR3aa: CAWSRQGDSPLHF; CDR3nt: TGTGCCTGGAGTAGACAGGGGGATTCACCCCTCCACTTT
d_gene: .; abundance: .; j_gene: TRBJ1-2; v_gene: TRBV6-2/TRBV6-3; CDR3aa: CASSYSGGTYGYTF; CDR3nt: TGTGCCAGCAGTTACTCTGGGGGAACCTATGGCTACACCTTC
d_gene: TRBD1; abundance: .; j_gene: TRBJ1-2; v_gene: TRBV5-1; CDR3aa: CASSPTGGKNYGYTF; CDR3nt: TGCGCCAGCAGCCCGACAGGGGGGAAAAACTATGGCTACACCTTC
d_gene: .; abundance: .; j_gene: TRBJ1-2; v_gene: TRBV7-8; CDR3aa: CASSLGTRTGGYTF; CDR3nt: TGTGCCAGCAGCTTAGGAACCCGGACTGGAGGCTACACCTTC
d_gene: TRBD1; abundance: .; j_gene: TRBJ2-7; v_gene: TRBV20-1; CDR3aa: CSARPGTGGRNEQYF; CDR3nt: TGCAGTGCTAGACCTGGGACAGGGGGCCGGAACGAGCAGTACTTC
d_gene: .; abundance: .; j_gene: TRBJ2-3; v_gene: TRBV5-6; CDR3aa: CASRSSRGAPDTQYF; CDR3nt: TGTGCCAGCAGGTCCTCCCGGGGGGCCCCAGATACGCAGTATTTT
d_gene: .; abundance: .; j_gene: TRBJ1-1; v_gene: TRBV12-3/TRBV12-4; CDR3aa: CASSLRRGTEAFF; CDR3nt: TGTGCCAGCAGTTTGAGGAGGGGCACTGAAGCTTTCTTT
d_gene: TRBD2; abundance: .; j_gene: TRBJ2-7; v_gene: TRBV7-8; CDR3aa: CASSTTSGVSYEQYF; CDR3nt: TGTGCCAGCAGCACCACTAGCGGGGTTAGCTACGAGCAGTACTTC
d_gene: .; abundance: .; j_gene: TRBJ1-5; v_gene: TRBV2; CDR3aa: CASSEGSGNQPQHF; CDR3nt: TGTGCCAGCAGTGAAGGGTCAGGTAATCAGCCCCAGCATTTT
d_gene: .; abundance: .; j_gene: TRBJ2-6; v_gene: TRBV2; CDR3aa: CASSELDPRASGANVLTF; CDR3nt: TGTGCCAGCAGTGAATTAGATCCACGGGCCTCTGGGGCCAACGTCCTGACTTTC
d_gene: TRBD1; abundance: .; j_gene: TRBJ1-1; v_gene: TRBV27; CDR3aa: CASSLRGQGAGNTEAFF; CDR3nt: TGTGCCAGCAGTTTAAGGGGACAGGGGGCTGGGAACACTGAAGCTTTCTTT
d_gene: .; abundance: .; j_gene: TRBJ2-1; v_gene: TRBV7-3; CDR3aa: CASSPNPEGGQFF; CDR3nt: TGTGCCAGCAGCCCTAACCCGGAGGGTGGGCAGTTCTTC
d_gene: .; abundance: .; j_gene: TRBJ2-7; v_gene: TRBV14; CDR3aa: CASSRQWGVPYEQYF; CDR3nt: TGTGCCAGCAGCCGCCAGTGGGGGGTCCCCTACGAGCAGTACTTC
d_gene: TRBD1; abundance: .; j_gene: TRBJ1-2; v_gene: TRBV6-2/TRBV6-3; CDR3aa: CATQDRAYGYTF; CDR3nt: TGTGCCACCCAAGACAGGGCCTATGGCTACACCTTC
d_gene: TRBD2; abundance: .; j_gene: TRBJ2-3; v_gene: TRBV5-1; CDR3aa: CASSLGGAGPDTQYF; CDR3nt: TGCGCCAGCAGCTTGGGCGGAGCGGGGCCAGATACGCAGTATTTT